This T cell receptor beta chain was documented in a study of CD8+ T cells in alopecia areata. The authors extracted RNA and reverse transcribed it into cDNA as the sequencing template. Method: immunoSEQ multiplex PCR; TCRdb's copy keeps in-frame clones and lacks some. Among more than 110,000 clones listed, 45% to 65% were seen once. Treatment of the sample: oral pan-JAK inhibitor, 5-10 mg twice daily. Between the trimmed V and J ends, which lost 3 bases and 5 bases, there was a span of 7 bases. CDR1 is SQVTM and CDR2 is ANQGSEA in the germline V gene. The CDR3 runs 11 residues. The chain recombines TRBV29-1 with TRBJ1-2; the D gene is possibly TRBD1 (5 bases). The material sequenced was CD8+ T cells sorted from blood, taken at week 4, from a patient treated with tofacitinib. The sequence came from a human donor with alopecia areata. The CDR3 nucleotides are TGCAGCGTTGAGGGACTGTATGGCTACACCTTC. Amino acids: CSVEGLYGYTF.